This T cell receptor (beta chain) was retrieved from a study of blood T cell repertoires in COVID-19. Study in general: Samples of COVID-19 (acute and convalescent) were obtained from the United States, Italy and Spain. The cDNA or gDNA used as material had been derived from T cells, B-cell-depleted T cells, or PBMCs.

Germline loops: CDR1 SGHVS, CDR2 FNYEAQ. This CDR3 has 19 amino acids. V dropped 1 base and J dropped 1; count of bases not matched to a gene: 9. Original methodology: From reference gene primer amplification, estimates of nucleated cell counts were derived. Assay used: immunoSEQ multiplex PCR; TCRdb lists only in-frame clones, some missing. The V and J calls and clone size were taken over from that table, and D and trimming were inferred from the DNA. Here the sample spans some 320,000 clones, about nine tenths being singletons. V usage is TRBV7-6 and J usage is TRBJ2-3, with 12 bases lining up with TRBD2. The sequenced sample was peripheral blood. The clonotype comes from a woman aged 25 to 39 who had recovered from COVID-19. For the CDR3, the DNA is TGTGCCAGCAGCTTAGACGTGTGGACTAGCGGGGTAGGCACAGATACGCAGTATTTT. It encodes CASSLDVWTSGVGTDTQYF.